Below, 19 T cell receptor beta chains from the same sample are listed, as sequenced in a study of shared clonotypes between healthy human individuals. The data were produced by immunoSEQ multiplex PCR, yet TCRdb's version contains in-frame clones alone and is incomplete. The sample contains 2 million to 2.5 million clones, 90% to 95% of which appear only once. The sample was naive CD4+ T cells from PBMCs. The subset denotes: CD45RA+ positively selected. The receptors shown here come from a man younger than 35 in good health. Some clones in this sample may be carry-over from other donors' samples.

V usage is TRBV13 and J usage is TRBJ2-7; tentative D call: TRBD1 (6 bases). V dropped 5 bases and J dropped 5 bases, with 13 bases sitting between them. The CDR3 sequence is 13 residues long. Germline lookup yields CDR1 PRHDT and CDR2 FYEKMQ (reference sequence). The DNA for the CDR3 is TGTGCCAGCAGCCCCAAACAGGGCCACGAGCAGTACTTC. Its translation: CASSPKQGHEQYF.

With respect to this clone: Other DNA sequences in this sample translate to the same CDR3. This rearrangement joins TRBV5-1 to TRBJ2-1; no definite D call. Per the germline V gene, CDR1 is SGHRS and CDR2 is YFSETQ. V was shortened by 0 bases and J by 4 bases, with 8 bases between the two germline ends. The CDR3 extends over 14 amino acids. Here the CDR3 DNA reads TGCGCCAGCAGCTTGGCCGTCGCTTACAATGAGCAGTTCTTC. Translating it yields CASSLAVAYNEQFF. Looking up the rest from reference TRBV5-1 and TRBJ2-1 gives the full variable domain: KAGVTQTPRYLIKTRGQQVTLSCSPISGHRSVSWYQQTPGQGLQFLFEYFSETQRNKGNFPGRFSGRQFSNSRSEMNVSTLELGDSALYLCASSLAVAYNEQFFGPGTRLTVL.

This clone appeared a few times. The CDR3 protein is CASSRDRGLIEGYTF. The DNA of the CDR3 is TGTGCCAGCAGCCGGGACAGGGGGCTGATAGAGGGCTACACCTTC. The chain employs TRBV2 and TRBJ1-2; TRBD1 matches at 12 bases. J gave up 8 bases and V 6 bases, and 10 bases lay outside the gene matches. The germline V gene encodes CDR1 SNHLY and CDR2 FYNNEI. This CDR3 region has 15 residues.

CDR3 coding DNA: TGTGCCAGCAGTACCCGGACAGGGGACCCTGGAAACACCATATATTTT. Its translation is CASSTRTGDPGNTIYF. V usage is TRBV28 and J usage is TRBJ1-3; 9 nucleotides align to TRBD1. CDR3 length: 16 residues. CDR1 MDHEN and CDR2 SYDVKM come from the germline V gene. J gave up 2 bases and V 5 bases, and 7 bases lay outside the gene matches.

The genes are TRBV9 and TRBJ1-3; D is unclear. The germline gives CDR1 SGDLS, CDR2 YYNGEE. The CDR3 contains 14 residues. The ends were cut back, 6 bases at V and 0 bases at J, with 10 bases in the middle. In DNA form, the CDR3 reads TGTGCCAGCAACGTGGAGAGCTCTGGAAACACCATATATTTT. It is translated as CASNVESSGNTIYF.

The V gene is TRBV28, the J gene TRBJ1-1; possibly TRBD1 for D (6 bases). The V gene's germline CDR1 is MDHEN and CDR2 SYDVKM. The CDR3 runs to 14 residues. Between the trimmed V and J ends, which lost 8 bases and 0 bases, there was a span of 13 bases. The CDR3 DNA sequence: TGTGCCAGCGGGCGACAGGAGCTGAACACTGAAGCTTTCTTT. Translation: CASGRQELNTEAFF.

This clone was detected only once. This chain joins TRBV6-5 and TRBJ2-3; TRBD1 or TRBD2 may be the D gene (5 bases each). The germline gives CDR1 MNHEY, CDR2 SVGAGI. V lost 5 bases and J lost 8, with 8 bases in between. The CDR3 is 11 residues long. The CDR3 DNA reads TGTGCCAGCAGTACCGGGGCTACGCAGTATTTT. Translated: CASSTGATQYF.

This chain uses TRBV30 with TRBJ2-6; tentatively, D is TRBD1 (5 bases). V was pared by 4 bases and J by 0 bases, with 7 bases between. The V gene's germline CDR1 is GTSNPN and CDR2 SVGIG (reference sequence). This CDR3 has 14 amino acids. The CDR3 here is CAWTTGSGANVLTF. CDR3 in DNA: TGTGCCTGGACTACAGGCTCTGGGGCCAACGTCCTGACTTTC.

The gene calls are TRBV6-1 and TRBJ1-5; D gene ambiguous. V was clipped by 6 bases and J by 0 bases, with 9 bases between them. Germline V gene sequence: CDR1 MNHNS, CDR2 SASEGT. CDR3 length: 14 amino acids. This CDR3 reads CASRYGDSNQPQHF. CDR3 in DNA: TGTGCCAGCAGGTACGGGGATAGCAATCAGCCCCAGCATTTT.

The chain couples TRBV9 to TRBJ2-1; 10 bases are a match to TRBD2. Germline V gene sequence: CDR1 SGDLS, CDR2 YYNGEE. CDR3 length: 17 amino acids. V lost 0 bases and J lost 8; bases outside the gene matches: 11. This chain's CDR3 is CASSVAAVASGSDEQFF. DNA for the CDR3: TGTGCCAGCAGCGTAGCTGCCGTGGCTAGCGGGAGCGATGAGCAGTTCTTC.

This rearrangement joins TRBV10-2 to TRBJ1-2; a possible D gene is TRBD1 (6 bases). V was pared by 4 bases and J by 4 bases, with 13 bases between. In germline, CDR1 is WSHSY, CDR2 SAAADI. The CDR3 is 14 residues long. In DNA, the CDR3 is TGCGCCAGCAGTGCCGGAACAGGGCCCTATGGCTACACCTTC. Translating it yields CASSAGTGPYGYTF.

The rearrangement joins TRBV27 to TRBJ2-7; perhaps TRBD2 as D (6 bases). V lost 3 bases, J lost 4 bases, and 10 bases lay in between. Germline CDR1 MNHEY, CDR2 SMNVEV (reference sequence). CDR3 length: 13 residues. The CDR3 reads CASSFTGVYEQYF. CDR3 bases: TGTGCCAGCAGTTTTACGGGGGTTTACGAGCAGTACTTC.

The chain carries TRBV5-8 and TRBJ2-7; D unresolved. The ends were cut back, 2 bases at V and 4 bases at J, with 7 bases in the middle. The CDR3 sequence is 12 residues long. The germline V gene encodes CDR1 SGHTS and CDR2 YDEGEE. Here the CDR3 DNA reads TGTGCCAGCAGCTTTAAGGGTTACGAGCAGTACTTC. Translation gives CASSFKGYEQYF.

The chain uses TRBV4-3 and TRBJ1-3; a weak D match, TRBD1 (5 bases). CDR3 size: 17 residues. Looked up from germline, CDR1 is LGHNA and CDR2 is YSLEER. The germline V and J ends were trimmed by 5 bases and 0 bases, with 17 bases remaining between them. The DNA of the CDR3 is TGCGCCAGCAGCACCAAGGTGACAGCTAACTCTGGAAACACCATATATTTT. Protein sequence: CASSTKVTANSGNTIYF.

Here the CDR3 DNA reads TGTGCCAGCAGCTTGGAAGGAGGGCTCTCTGGAAACACCATATATTTT. Protein product: CASSLEGGLSGNTIYF. This rearrangement joins TRBV5-4 to TRBJ1-3; D unresolved. Germline V gene data show CDR1 as SGHNT and CDR2 as YYREEE (reference sequence). CDR3 length equals 16 residues. Deletions cut 0 bases from V and 0 bases from J, with 10 bases between.

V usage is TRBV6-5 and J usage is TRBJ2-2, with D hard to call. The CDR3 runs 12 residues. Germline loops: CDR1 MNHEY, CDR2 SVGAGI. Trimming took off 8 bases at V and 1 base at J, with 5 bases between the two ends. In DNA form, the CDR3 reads TGTGCCAGCGGGCGGAACACCGGGGAGCTGTTTTTT. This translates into CASGRNTGELFF.

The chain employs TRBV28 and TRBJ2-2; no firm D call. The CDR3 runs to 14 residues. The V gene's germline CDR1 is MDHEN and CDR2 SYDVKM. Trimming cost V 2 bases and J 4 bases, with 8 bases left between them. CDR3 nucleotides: TGTGCCAGCAGTTTACGGTCCCTCACCGGGGAGCTGTTTTTT. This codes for CASSLRSLTGELFF.

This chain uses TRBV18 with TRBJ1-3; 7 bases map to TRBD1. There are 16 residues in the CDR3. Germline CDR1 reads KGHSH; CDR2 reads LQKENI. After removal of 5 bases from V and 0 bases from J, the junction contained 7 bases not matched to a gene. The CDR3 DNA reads TGTGCCAGCTCAAGCGGGACAGCCGGCTCTGGAAACACCATATATTTT. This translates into CASSSGTAGSGNTIYF.

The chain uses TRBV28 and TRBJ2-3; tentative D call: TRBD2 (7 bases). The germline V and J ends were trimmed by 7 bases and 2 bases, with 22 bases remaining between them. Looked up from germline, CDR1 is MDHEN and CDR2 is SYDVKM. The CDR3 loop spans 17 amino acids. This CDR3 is CASTEGGASRPTDTQYF. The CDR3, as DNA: TGTGCCAGCACGGAAGGGGGGGCTAGCCGGCCCACAGATACGCAGTATTTT.